Each of the 5 T cell receptor beta chains below was sequenced from the same sample in a study of response to subunit inactivated influenza vaccine (dated 2018 in TCRdb). Libraries were prepared through RT-PCR. Sequenced using an Illumina HiSeq 2500. TCRdb's own reprocessing of the public reads used fastp at Q25 and MiXCR and kept productive beta chains. Every distinct CDR3 protein forms one entry, paired with its most common genes and DNA. The sample table holds some 800,000 distinct CDR3 sequences, of which about 20% were seen once. Of the sample, about 10% falls within the top ten clones. The sample was PBMCs from blood, taken approximately 5 days after vaccination. The source of these receptors is a middle-aged man who received an inactivated influenza vaccine. Donor details come from another sample of the same person, matched by shared clones.

At least ten counts were recorded for this clonotype. The rearrangement joins TRBV12-3 or TRBV12-4 to TRBJ2-5; 8 positions agree with TRBD2. V shed 5 bases, J shed 5 bases, and the junction held 10 bases outside the gene matches. The CDR3 is 15 residues long. The CDR3 here is CASSAGTRRIETQYF. CDR3 bases: TGTGCCAGCAGTGCCGGGACTAGGAGAATCGAGACCCAGTACTTC.

This clonotype has a handful of counts. V is TRBV20-1 and J is TRBJ2-6; D is ambiguous. The ends were cut back, 3 bases at V and 2 bases at J, with 11 bases in the middle. This CDR3 contains 15 residues. The V gene's germline CDR1 is DFQATT and CDR2 SNEGSKA (reference sequence). The DNA for the CDR3 is TGCAGTGCTAGCGACTTTTTCCCTGGGGCCAACGTCCTGACTTTC. It translates to CSASDFFPGANVLTF.

The rearrangement joins TRBV6-1 to TRBJ1-2; no clear D gene. The CDR3 consists of 16 residues. With 1 base removed from V and 2 bases from J, the gap between germline ends came to 14 bases. Germline loops: CDR1 MNHNS, CDR2 SASEGT. CDR3 DNA sequence: TGTGCCAGCAGTGAAGATCTGGGAAGATTCAACTATGGCTACACCTTC. Protein product: CASSEDLGRFNYGYTF.

In this sample, this clonotype turned up a few times. The rearrangement joins TRBV9 to TRBJ1-1, with 7 positions matching TRBD1. The length of the CDR3 is 17 residues. In germline, CDR1 is SGDLS, CDR2 YYNGEE. With 0 bases clipped from V and 0 bases from J, the junction kept 8 bases outside the gene matches. The CDR3 region has the DNA TGTGCCAGCAGCGTAGGAGGACAGGCGGCCATGAACACTGAAGCTTTCTTT. Translating it yields CASSVGGQAAMNTEAFF.

A few counts support this clonotype. The V call is TRBV29-1, the J call TRBJ2-1; 13 nucleotides match TRBD2. There are 14 residues in the CDR3. Germline-derived CDR1 and CDR2 are SQVTM and ANQGSEA. With V trimmed by 4 bases and J by 8 bases, 5 bases remained unmatched. This CDR3 is CSVGGTSGIYEQFF. The CDR3 DNA reads as TGCAGCGTTGGCGGGACTAGCGGGATTTATGAGCAGTTCTTC.